The sequence of this TCR beta chain was determined in a study of response to subunit inactivated influenza vaccine. General study points: There was a suggestion from the authors that each seasonal influenza vaccination recruits few new T cells.

This clonotype was counted a few times. As yet, its antigen is unknown. V lost 5 bases to trimming and J lost 4 bases, with 12 bases between them. The V gene's germline CDR1 is LNHNV and CDR2 YYDKDF (reference sequence). The length of the CDR3 is 14 residues. TCRdb re-called the RT-PCR reads through MiXCR, storing one row per CDR3 protein. Of over 650,000 distinct CDR3 sequences listed, approximately 17% were seen once; the top ten hold about 11%. This clonotype was obtained from a man aged 50 to 59 who received an inactivated influenza vaccine. This chain connects TRBV15 to TRBJ2-1, with D perhaps being TRBD1 or TRBD2 (5 bases each). The material sequenced was PBMCs from blood, taken 5 days after vaccination. The CDR3 here is CATSLGVVYNEQFF. CDR3 coding DNA: TGTGCCACCAGCCTGGGGGTAGTTTACAATGAGCAGTTCTTC.